These T cell receptor beta chains were read from a single sample in a study of T-cell reconstitution after alpha-beta-depleted transplantation in children. Each CDR3 protein is one row after TCRdb ran MiXCR on the PCR reads. The data hold 610,000 or so distinct CDR3 sequences, with 25% to 30% observed a single time. The sample consisted of PBMCs, taken before TCRalphabeta/CD19-depleted stem cell transplant. The receptors were gathered from a boy younger than two with Wiskott-Aldrich syndrome, due to receive a stem cell transplant. CDR3s include the opening cysteine and the closing phenylalanine or tryptophan. A D gene is named only where the DNA matches it firmly. For some rows the clone size is stated as once, few or many, or as a class when expanded; others skip it.

.,.,TRBJ1-1,TRBV12-3/TRBV12-4,TGTGCCAGCAGTTCACGGACCACTGAAGCTTTCTTT,CASSSRTTEAFF
TRBD2,once,TRBJ2-5,TRBV19,TGTGCCAGTAGTACCCCCGGGACTAGGGGGGAGACCCAGTACTTC,CASSTPGTRGETQYF
TRBD2,.,TRBJ2-1,TRBV29-1,TGCAGCGTTGCATTACTACTAGCGGGCAATGAGCAGTTCTTC,CSVALLLAGNEQFF
.,few,TRBJ1-6,TRBV10-3,TGTGCCATCAGTGACAGAGTTAATTCACCCCTCCACTTT,CAISDRVNSPLHF
TRBD1,few,TRBJ1-1,TRBV5-1,TGCGCCAGCAGTGTCGACAGGGTCAGCTTGGCTTTCTTT,CASSVDRVSLAFF
.,few,TRBJ2-2,TRBV5-1,TGCGCCAGCAGCTTGGGTCCGGGGATGGTGGACACCGGGGAGCTGTTTTTT,CASSLGPGMVDTGELFF
TRBD2,.,TRBJ2-1,TRBV5-6,TGTGCCAGCAGCTTGTTGGTAGCGGGAGCCCTTCACCATGAGCAGTTCTTC,CASSLLVAGALHHEQFF
.,.,TRBJ2-1,TRBV29-1,TGCAGCGTTGACCTTCAGAGGGATGAGCAGTTCTTC,CSVDLQRDEQFF
.,.,TRBJ2-1,TRBV5-1,TGCGCCAGCAGCTTGCCCGGGGCCAATGAGCAGTTCTTC,CASSLPGANEQFF
.,.,TRBJ2-1,TRBV9,TGTGCCAGCAGCACCCTAGGGGAGCACGGTGAGCAGTTCTTC,CASSTLGEHGEQFF
.,.,TRBJ2-5,TRBV20-1,TGCAGTGCTAGTCCAATTAGAGAGACCCAGTACTTC,CSASPIRETQYF
.,.,TRBJ2-2,TRBV20-1,TGCAGTGCTAGAGGGCGGCCAGGGGATAACACCGGGGAGCTGTTTTTT,CSARGRPGDNTGELFF
.,few,TRBJ2-5,TRBV29-1,TGCAGCGTTGAAGATCGACGGCGGGGCATGGAGACCCAGTACTTC,CSVEDRRRGMETQYF
TRBD1,few,TRBJ2-7,TRBV10-3,TGTGCCATCAGTGAGTCACAGGGGAACTACGAGCAGTACTTC,CAISESQGNYEQYF
.,.,TRBJ2-1,TRBV9,TGTGCCAGCAGCGTAGGGCTAGCAGATACGTATGAGCAGTTCTTC,CASSVGLADTYEQFF
.,once,TRBJ2-1,TRBV20-1,TGCAGTGGAAAGATCGGGCTAGAGGCAGAGCAGTTCTTC,CSGKIGLEAEQFF
.,few,TRBJ2-2,TRBV4-2,TGTGCCAGCAGCATAGACCAACTGAACACCGGGGAGCTGTTTTTT,CASSIDQLNTGELFF
.,.,TRBJ1-2,TRBV27,TGTGCCAGCAGTCCCTGGACCCAGGTTGGCTACACCTTC,CASSPWTQVGYTF
TRBD2,.,TRBJ2-3,TRBV20-1,TGCAGTGCGGGGGGACTAGCGGGAGCCGTAGATACGCAGTATTTT,CSAGGLAGAVDTQYF
.,few,TRBJ1-2,TRBV5-6,TGTGCCAGCAGCTTGCAAGAAGACTATGGCTACACCTTC,CASSLQEDYGYTF
.,.,TRBJ2-1,TRBV27,TGTGCCAGCAGGCGGACCTCCTACAATGAGCAGTTCTTC,CASRRTSYNEQFF
.,once,TRBJ1-2,TRBV29-1,TGCAGCGTTGAACGGCTTTCCCGCTGGGGCTACACCTTC,CSVERLSRWGYTF
TRBD2,.,TRBJ2-7,TRBV9,TGTGCCAGCAGCGACCCTAGCGGGAGAAACGAGCAGTACTTC,CASSDPSGRNEQYF
TRBD1,.,TRBJ1-5,TRBV28,TGTGCCAGCAGGGACAGGCCATCCCAAACCAATCAGCCCCAGCATTTT,CASRDRPSQTNQPQHF
.,few,TRBJ2-5,TRBV12-3/TRBV12-4,TGTGCCAGCAGTCCCCCTAGGGCGTGGGGGAGGGAGACCCAGTACTTC,CASSPPRAWGRETQYF
.,.,TRBJ1-5,TRBV12-3/TRBV12-4,TGTGCCAGCAGTTTAGCAGGGGCAGCCCTCAATCAGCCCCAGCATTTT,CASSLAGAALNQPQHF
.,few,TRBJ1-1,TRBV12-3/TRBV12-4,TGTGCCAGCAGGGAGGTAGGGAACACTGAAGCTTTCTTT,CASREVGNTEAFF
.,few,TRBJ2-1,TRBV27,TGTGCCAGCAGTTTCGACAGGCTGACCTACAATGAGCAGTTCTTC,CASSFDRLTYNEQFF
TRBD2,.,TRBJ2-1,TRBV5-1,TGCGCCAGCAGTTTCGGGACTAGCGCCTACAATGAGCAGTTCTTC,CASSFGTSAYNEQFF